These 4 T cell receptor beta chains came from one sample sequenced in a study of T cells in Graves' hyperthyroidism and ophthalmopathy. RNA transcripts provided the source from which TCR beta CDR3 regions were amplified. The HTBI set primed first-round TCR CDR3 RT-PCR. TCRdb reprocessed the multiplex PCR reads with MiXCR, giving one entry per CDR3 protein. This table holds about 640,000 distinct CDR3 sequences, roughly 20% found once. Sequences were obtained from blood. These receptors originate from a man aged 25-45 years with Graves' ophthalmopathy.

The chain recombines TRBV2 with TRBJ1-1; D gene ambiguous. The CDR3 covers 15 residues. Looked up from germline, CDR1 is SNHLY and CDR2 is FYNNEI. V was trimmed by 7 bases and J by 1 base, leaving 16 bases between them. CDR3 nucleotides: TGTGCCAGCACCCCCGATGGGTTACCGAACACTGAAGCTTTCTTT. Translating gives CASTPDGLPNTEAFF.

The chain employs TRBV28 and TRBJ2-4; 10 bases line up with TRBD2. The CDR3 length is 16 residues. The germline V gene encodes CDR1 MDHEN and CDR2 SYDVKM. Trimming cost V 6 bases and J 2 bases; bases outside gene matches: 7. The CDR3 sequence is CASSPRTSGTKNIQYF. CDR3 nucleotide sequence: TGTGCCAGCAGCCCAAGGACTAGCGGCACCAAAAACATTCAGTACTTC. The variable domain in full, completed from reference TRBV28 and TRBJ2-4, reads DVKVTQSSRYLVKRTGEKVFLECVQDMDHENMFWYRQDPGLGLRLIYFSYDVKMKEKGDIPEGYSVSREKKERFSLILESASTNQTSMYLCASSPRTSGTKNIQYFGAGTRLSVL.

The chain carries TRBV20-1 and TRBJ2-3, with D hard to call. Per the germline V gene, CDR1 is DFQATT and CDR2 is SNEGSKA (reference sequence). V gave up 0 bases and J gave up 2 bases, with 9 bases separating them. The CDR3 contains 14 residues. The CDR3, as DNA: TGCAGTGCTAGAGATTCAAGTTCCACAGATACGCAGTATTTT. This sequence encodes CSARDSSSTDTQYF.

This chain joins TRBV27 and TRBJ2-7, with TRBD2 matching 13 bases. Trimming at V came to 7 bases and at J to 7 bases, leaving 13 bases not matched to a gene. The CDR3 loop spans 16 amino acids. Germline assignment: CDR1 MNHEY and CDR2 SMNVEV (reference sequence). CDR3 DNA: TGTGCCAGCAAGCAAACGCACGGACTAGCGGGAGCAGAGCAGTACTTC. The encoded protein is CASKQTHGLAGAEQYF.